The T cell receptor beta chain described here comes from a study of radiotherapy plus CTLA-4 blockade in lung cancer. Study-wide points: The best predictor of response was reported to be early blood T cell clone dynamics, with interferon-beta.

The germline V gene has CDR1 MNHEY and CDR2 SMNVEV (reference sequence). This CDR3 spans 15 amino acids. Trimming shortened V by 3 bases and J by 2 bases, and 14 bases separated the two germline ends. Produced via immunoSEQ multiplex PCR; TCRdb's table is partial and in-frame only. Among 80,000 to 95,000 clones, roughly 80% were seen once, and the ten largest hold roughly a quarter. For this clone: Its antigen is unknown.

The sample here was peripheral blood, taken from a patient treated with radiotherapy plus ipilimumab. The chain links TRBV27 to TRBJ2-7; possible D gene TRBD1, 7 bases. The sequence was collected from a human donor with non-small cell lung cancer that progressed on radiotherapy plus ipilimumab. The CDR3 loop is CASSFNQGGPYEQYF. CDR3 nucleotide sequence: TGTGCCAGCAGTTTCAATCAGGGGGGACCCTACGAGCAGTACTTC.